The entry below describes one T cell receptor beta chain. This record belongs to a study of identical twins. MiXCR, run by TCRdb on the 5' RACE reads, gives a single entry per CDR3 protein. This sample carries under 250,000 distinct CDR3 sequences, approximately 7.9% of them seen once, and the ten largest clones take under 6.5%. V was trimmed by 2 bases and J by 3 bases, leaving 5 bases between them. The CDR3 length is 14 residues. Germline CDR1 reads LNHNV; CDR2 reads YYDKDF (reference sequence). These data also formed part of another study, on yellow fever vaccine responses in identical twins.

The sequence was obtained from a woman aged 18-30 years in good health. The J gene is TRBJ2-6, the V gene TRBV15; D is unresolved. Sequences were obtained from CD8+ T cells sorted from blood. The CDR3 nucleotides are TGTGCCACCAGCAGAACGCGTGGGGCCAACGTCCTGACTTTC. Encoded protein: CATSRTRGANVLTF.